The 21 T cell receptor beta chains reported below all come from one sample, sequenced in a study of T cell changes during pregnancy in multiple sclerosis. Clones were sequenced by immunoSEQ multiplex PCR, and TCRdb holds only the in-frame ones, with some missing. Of about 100,000 clones in the sample, about nine tenths are singletons; the top ten hold less than 2.5%. Sequences were derived from peripheral blood, sampled after pregnancy. The receptors here all came from a female donor with multiple sclerosis, enrolled in a pregnancy study.

The chain couples TRBV27 to TRBJ2-5, with 12 bases matching TRBD2. The junction had 17 bases not matched to a gene; V was cut back by 7 bases and J by 5 bases. The germline V gene encodes CDR1 MNHEY and CDR2 SMNVEV (reference sequence). The CDR3 has 18 residues. The CDR3 DNA reads as TGTGCCAGCACCCCCTTAGGGCCTAGCGGGAGGGCCCGGGAGACCCAGTACTTC. Translating it yields CASTPLGPSGRARETQYF.

CDR3 sequence: CASSLATGELFF. The CDR3, as DNA: TGTGCCAGCAGCTTAGCAACCGGGGAGCTGTTTTTT. The gene calls are TRBV11-3 and TRBJ2-2; D unclear. The CDR3 contains 12 residues. Between the trimmed V and J ends, which lost 1 base and 5 bases, there was a span of 2 bases. Germline V gives CDR1 SGHNT, CDR2 YENEEA.

The chain carries TRBV29-1 and TRBJ1-1; 7 bases map to TRBD1. V lost 6 bases, J lost 1 base, and 8 bases stayed unmatched. The germline gives CDR1 SQVTM, CDR2 ANQGSEA. The CDR3 is 14 amino acids. The CDR3 DNA reads TGCAGCGTCGCTAGGGGACAGCCGAACACTGAAGCTTTCTTT. Its protein product is CSVARGQPNTEAFF.

The chain recombines TRBV20-1 with TRBJ2-5, with TRBD1 matching over 7 bases. Germline-derived CDR1 and CDR2 are DFQATT and SNEGSKA (reference sequence). After removal of 5 bases from V and 5 bases from J, the junction contained 2 bases not matched to a gene. The CDR3 runs to 11 residues. In DNA, the CDR3 is TGCAGTGCTCAACAGGGGGAGACCCAGTACTTC. Translation gives CSAQQGETQYF.

The V and J genes are TRBV7-9 and TRBJ1-2, with D maybe TRBD1 (5 bases). V was pared by 0 bases and J by 4 bases, with 6 bases between. The length of the CDR3 is 13 residues. From germline, CDR1 is SEHNR and CDR2 FQNEAQ (reference sequence). The DNA of the CDR3 is TGTGCCAGCAGCTTAGCGACAGCCTATGGCTACACCTTC. Protein: CASSLATAYGYTF.

The chain links TRBV10-3 to TRBJ1-5; D is possibly TRBD1 (5 bases). V lost 5 bases, J lost 6 bases, and 11 bases lay in between. Germline V CDR1 and CDR2: ENHRY, SYGVKD. The CDR3 runs to 13 residues. The CDR3 DNA reads as TGTGCCATCAGTCAGGGTAGCTTTCAGCCCCAGCATTTT. It translates to CAISQGSFQPQHF.

The chain joins TRBV12-5 to TRBJ1-5; TRBD1 is a possible D gene (6 bases). Trimming shortened V by 1 base and J by 1 base, and 11 bases separated the two germline ends. The CDR3 extends over 16 amino acids. The germline gives CDR1 LGHNT, CDR2 FRNRAP. CDR3 nucleotides: TGTGCTAGTGGTTTGGAAAGGGGGGGAAGCAATCAGCCCCAGCATTTT. It yields the protein CASGLERGGSNQPQHF. Combining the CDR3 with reference TRBV12-5 and TRBJ1-5 gives the whole variable domain DARVTQTPRHKVTEMGQEVTMRCQPILGHNTVFWYRQTMMQGLELLAYFRNRAPLDDSGMPKDRFSAEMPDATLATLKIQPSEPRDSAVYFCASGLERGGSNQPQHFGDGTRLSIL.

The chain employs TRBV7-9 and TRBJ2-5, with D perhaps matching TRBD2 (5 bases). V lost 8 bases, J lost 4 bases, and 8 bases lay in between. Germline lookup yields CDR1 SEHNR and CDR2 FQNEAQ (reference sequence). The CDR3 sequence is 11 residues long. The CDR3 DNA is TGTGCCAGCGGCCGGGGAGAGACCCAGTACTTC. Translated: CASGRGETQYF.

The chain carries TRBV29-1 and TRBJ2-7; no definite D call. Germline loops: CDR1 SQVTM, CDR2 ANQGSEA. This CDR3 has 13 residues. The V and J ends lost 5 bases and 2 bases respectively, with 13 bases between them. This CDR3 reads CSVPSTTTYEQYF. In nucleotides, the CDR3 is TGCAGCGTTCCCAGTACCACCACCTACGAGCAGTACTTC.

The chain uses TRBV5-4 and TRBJ2-3; 14 nucleotides align to TRBD2. The CDR3 sequence is 17 residues long. Per the germline V gene, CDR1 is SGHNT and CDR2 is YYREEE (reference sequence). V was clipped by 4 bases and J by 5 bases; unmatched bases: 9. In DNA, the CDR3 is TGTGCCAGCAGCCGATGGGGACTAGCGGGAGCAGGAGATACGCAGTATTTT. Translated: CASSRWGLAGAGDTQYF.

This rearrangement joins TRBV4-2 to TRBJ1-5, with unresolved D. The V end was cut by 0 bases, the J end by 3 bases, with 12 bases between. Germline CDR1 reads LGHNA; CDR2 reads YNFKEQ. The CDR3 is 16 amino acids. The CDR3 reads CASSQDQQGVNQPQHF. The CDR3 bases are TGTGCCAGCAGCCAAGATCAACAAGGAGTCAATCAGCCCCAGCATTTT.

The rearrangement links TRBV6-5 to TRBJ1-1; 7 nucleotides match TRBD1. The CDR3 runs to 13 residues. V was clipped by 2 bases and J by 7 bases; unmatched bases: 4. Germline V gives CDR1 MNHEY, CDR2 SVGAGI. Written as DNA, the CDR3 is TGTGCCAGCAGTTACAGGCAGGGGGGTGAAGCTTTCTTT. This codes for CASSYRQGGEAFF.

V usage is TRBV10-3 and J usage is TRBJ1-5; 7 bases align to TRBD1. Trimming at V came to 11 bases and at J to 2 bases, leaving 3 bases not matched to a gene. Per germline, CDR1 ENHRY and CDR2 SYGVKD. CDR3 length equals 12 residues. CDR3 amino acids: CASRGGNQPQHF. The CDR3 nucleotides read TGTGCCTCCAGGGGGGGCAATCAGCCCCAGCATTTT.

The chain employs TRBV9 and TRBJ1-2, with D possibly being TRBD1 (6 bases). The CDR3 contains 16 residues. Germline CDR1 SGDLS, CDR2 YYNGEE. V was pared by 4 bases and J by 7 bases, with 23 bases between. The CDR3 loop is CASSPNLGKDSFGYTF. In DNA form, the CDR3 reads TGTGCCAGCAGCCCCAATTTGGGGAAGGACAGTTTTGGCTACACCTTC.

The genes are TRBV6-1 and TRBJ2-1; 11 bases are a match to TRBD2. This CDR3 is 14 amino acids long. V shed 8 bases, J shed 8 bases, and the junction held 8 bases outside the gene matches. Germline loops: CDR1 MNHNS, CDR2 SASEGT. CDR3 region: CASHGSGGAYEQFF. The DNA for the CDR3 is TGTGCCAGCCATGGTAGCGGGGGGGCCTATGAGCAGTTCTTC.

J is TRBJ2-7 and V is TRBV19; TRBD1 matches 8 bases. The V gene end was trimmed by 7 bases and the J gene end by 3 bases; junction bases not matched to a gene: 5. The germline CDR1 and CDR2 sequences are LNHDA and SQIVND (reference sequence). The CDR3 sequence is 13 residues long. The CDR3 DNA reads TGTGCCAGTACCGCCGGGACAGGCTACGAGCAGTACTTC. This sequence encodes CASTAGTGYEQYF.

This chain uses TRBV7-2 with TRBJ1-3; 7 positions match TRBD1. The ends lost 3 bases at V and 4 bases at J; junction bases unmatched: 9. CDR3 length equals 16 residues. Germline CDR1 SGHTA, CDR2 FQGNSA. The CDR3 DNA follows: TGTGCCAGCAGCTTTGGAACAGGGGTTTCCGGAAACACCATATATTTT. Encoded protein: CASSFGTGVSGNTIYF.

This clone was picked up a small number of times. This chain joins TRBV29-1 and TRBJ1-1; a weak D match, TRBD1 (5 bases). The CDR3 sequence is 12 residues long. Germline V gives CDR1 SQVTM, CDR2 ANQGSEA. V shed 5 bases and J shed 2 bases, with 9 bases lying between them. The CDR3 loop reads CSVSGFNTEAFF. The CDR3 bases are TGCAGCGTTTCAGGGTTTAACACTGAAGCTTTCTTT.

The chain uses TRBV2 and TRBJ1-5; the match to TRBD1 covers 7 bases. The CDR3 is 16 residues long. CDR1 and CDR2 (germline): SNHLY, FYNNEI. The ends lost 1 base at V and 0 bases at J; junction bases unmatched: 3. This chain's CDR3 is CASSEVGTASNQPQHF. The CDR3 DNA reads as TGTGCCAGCAGTGAAGTCGGGACAGCTAGCAATCAGCCCCAGCATTTT.

This chain connects TRBV15 to TRBJ1-1; D unclear. V was pared by 1 base and J by 0 bases, with 6 bases between. Germline CDR1 reads LNHNV; CDR2 reads YYDKDF (reference sequence). The CDR3 spans 14 residues. CDR3 in DNA: TGTGCCACCAGCAGAGCGGGGATGAACACTGAAGCTTTCTTT. Its protein is CATSRAGMNTEAFF.

The table lists this clone with a count of one. The rearrangement joins TRBV10-3 to TRBJ1-2, with D perhaps matching TRBD1 (6 bases). This CDR3 comprises 15 residues. The germline V gene has CDR1 ENHRY and CDR2 SYGVKD. The ends were cut back, 6 bases at V and 3 bases at J, with 17 bases in the middle. The CDR3 region has the DNA TGTGCCATCAGGGCGCGCAGGACAGACGACTATGGCTACACCTTC. This encodes CAIRARRTDDYGYTF.